This TCR beta chain is from a study of CD8 T cells in Susac syndrome. V gave up 6 bases and J gave up 4 bases; unmatched junction bases: 15. Germline CDR1 DFQATT, CDR2 SNEGSKA (reference sequence). The CDR3 length is 15 residues. Regarding the study as a whole: The study conceded that its TCR sequencing and HLA analysis involved relatively few individuals.

Reverse transcription of roughly 0.5 to 1 ug RNA was carried out with random hexamers. Coverage of TCR beta CDR3 amplification by immunoSEQ multiplex PCR extended to 54 Vbeta and 13 Jbeta. TCRdb redid the calling of the immunoSEQ multiplex PCR reads with MiXCR, one entry per CDR3 protein. The sample records approximately 100,000 distinct CDR3 sequences, 85% to 95% being singletons. The control group consisted of healthy donors matched for age and sex. In contrast to the negatively isolated CD8+ and CD4+ T cells, TEMRA cells were FACS-enriched. Comments on this clonotype: As yet, its antigen is unknown.

The receptor comes from a human donor in good health. Specimen: CD4+ T cells from PBMCs. The V and J genes are TRBV20-1 and TRBJ2-7; TRBD2 matches 7 bases. This chain's CDR3 is CSAEGEGIRTYEQYF. CDR3 in DNA: TGCAGTGCCGAAGGGGAGGGCATTAGGACATACGAGCAGTACTTC.